A single sample gave rise to the 3 T cell receptor beta chains below, sequenced in a study of blood T cell repertoires in COVID-19. Sequenced by immunoSEQ multiplex PCR; TCRdb stores in-frame clones only, minus some. The table records about 30,000 clones, 89% of them present only once. Sequenced: peripheral blood. These receptor sequences come from a man older than 75 with acute or convalescent COVID-19.

The CDR3 loop reads CAISESGGRRRNEQFF. Written as DNA, the CDR3 is TGTGCCATCAGTGAGTCCGGCGGGAGAAGGCGCAATGAGCAGTTCTTC. The chain joins TRBV10-3 to TRBJ2-1; TRBD2 matches at 7 bases. The V segment lost 0 bases and the J segment 6 bases; nucleotides outside the gene matches: 8. The CDR3 has 16 amino acids. Germline V gene data show CDR1 as ENHRY and CDR2 as SYGVKD.

This chain connects TRBV7-2 to TRBJ2-7, with 9 bases aligning to TRBD2. V trimming: 1 base; J trimming: 2 bases; junction bases outside the gene matches: 6. CDR1 is SGHTA, CDR2 FQGNSA, per germline. CDR3 length: 16 amino acids. CDR3 bases: TGTGCCAGCAGCTTAGGTGCGGGGGGGGCGGCCTACGAGCAGTACTTC. Its protein is CASSLGAGGAAYEQYF.

This CDR3 is CASSGGNTEAFF. CDR3 nucleotide sequence: TGTGCCAGCAGCGGAGGAAACACTGAAGCTTTCTTT. V gene TRBV7-2 combines with J gene TRBJ1-1; D remains ambiguous. Trimming removed 5 bases at V and 2 bases at J, with 6 bases between. There are 12 residues in the CDR3. Germline values: CDR1 SGHTA, CDR2 FQGNSA.